The 5 T cell receptor beta chains in this list originate from one sample, sequenced in a study of regulatory T cells in long-lasting Graves disease. Arm-PCR of CDR3 regions with iRepertoire HTBI primers generated TCR beta libraries. A single record per CDR3 protein comes from TCRdb applying MiXCR to the multiplex PCR reads. The sample lists about 320,000 distinct CDR3 sequences, 18% occurring once. Time point specified: newly diagnosed GD, antithyroid drugs for less than 3 months. The TCR library was made from RNA that had been extracted from PBMCs in TRIzol. The sequences come from peripheral blood mononuclear cells (PBMCs), collected at new diagnosis, from a patient treated with antithyroid drugs. The receptor source for this set is a female donor with Graves disease.

The rearrangement joins TRBV18 to TRBJ2-3; TRBD2 aligns across 8 bases. V shed 5 bases and J 3 bases; nucleotides not matched to a gene: 1. Germline lookup yields CDR1 KGHSH and CDR2 LQKENI. The CDR3 has 13 amino acids. The chain's CDR3 is CASSKRETDTQYF. In DNA form, the CDR3 reads TGTGCCAGCTCAAAGCGGGAGACAGATACGCAGTATTTT.

This clonotype was observed many times. The rearrangement joins TRBV6-2 or TRBV6-3 to TRBJ2-1, with 15 bases aligning to TRBD2. The V gene end was trimmed by 0 bases and the J gene end by 0 bases; junction bases not matched to a gene: 0. The CDR3 consists of 18 residues. Germline V gene sequence: CDR1 MNHEY, CDR2 SVGEGT. CDR3 bases: TGTGCCAGCAGTTACTCGGGACTAGCGGGAGGCTCCTACAATGAGCAGTTCTTC. Its translation: CASSYSGLAGGSYNEQFF.

This clonotype was seen ten or more times. CDR3 sequence (DNA): TGTGCCAGCAAGGCGGGAAGGTCCACCGGGGAGCTGTTTTTT. As protein: CASKAGRSTGELFF. The rearrangement joins TRBV9 to TRBJ2-2; tentative D call: TRBD2 (6 bases). CDR3 length: 14 residues. V lost 6 bases and J 4 bases, leaving 13 bases between the germline ends. Per germline, CDR1 SGDLS and CDR2 YYNGEE.

The table lists this clonotype with many counts. The V gene is TRBV28, the J gene TRBJ2-7, with 7 bases fitting TRBD2. Germline CDR1 reads MDHEN; CDR2 reads SYDVKM. The CDR3 spans 14 residues. V trimming: 9 bases; J trimming: 1 base; junction bases outside the gene matches: 9. CDR3 residues: CASARQAGSYEQYF. CDR3 in DNA: TGTGCCAGTGCACGGCAAGCGGGGTCCTACGAGCAGTACTTC.

This clonotype was seen ten or more times. This sequence joins TRBV25-1 and TRBJ1-3; possibly TRBD1 for D (5 bases). V dropped 5 bases and J dropped 1 base, with 21 bases sitting between them. CDR1 and CDR2 from the germline V gene are MGHDK and SYGVNS. The CDR3 has 18 residues. This CDR3 reads CASSPVLLAGLSGNTIYF. The CDR3 coding sequence is TGTGCCAGCAGTCCAGTTTTACTCGCAGGGTTATCTGGAAACACCATATATTTT.